These 21 T cell receptor beta chains originate from one sample sequenced in a study of blood T cell repertoires in COVID-19 (TCRdb year 2020). The library was built by means of the immunoSEQ multiplex PCR assay. TCRdb limited this immuneACCESS table to in-frame rearrangements with V and J called. A share of clones is missing; checked studies link under half to unresolved V genes, and the rest is unexplained. The sample table records approximately 300,000 clones; around four fifths of these occur just once. Around 4% of the sample goes to the ten largest clones. The sample taken for sequencing was peripheral blood. Receptor source: a woman between 50 and 59 years old with active or convalescent COVID-19.

The rearrangement uses TRBV6-2 or TRBV6-3 and TRBJ2-7; 9 nucleotides align to TRBD1. Germline values: CDR1 MNHEY, CDR2 SVGEGT. The CDR3 runs 15 residues. V shed 0 bases and J 3 bases; nucleotides not matched to a gene: 3. The CDR3 spells CASSYSDRGFYEQYF. The CDR3 DNA reads TGTGCCAGCAGTTACTCGGACAGGGGTTTCTACGAGCAGTACTTC.

The table lists this clone with a count of one. J is TRBJ1-2 and V is TRBV18; TRBD1 aligns across 7 bases. Germline trimming cut 0 bases from V and 7 bases from J; bases unmatched to any gene: 2. The CDR3 is made up of 13 amino acids. CDR1 and CDR2 from the germline V gene are KGHSH and LQKENI. CDR3 DNA sequence: TGTGCCAGCTCACCACCGGCAGGGGGTGGCTACACCTTC. Amino acid sequence: CASSPPAGGGYTF.

This clone showed up just once. The rearrangement uses TRBV5-5 and TRBJ2-5; no clear D. Trimming pared 0 bases from V and 2 bases from J, leaving 8 bases between. The CDR3 loop spans 14 amino acids. Germline CDR1 SGHKS, CDR2 YYEKEE (reference sequence). The CDR3 protein is CASSLDVDQETQYF. CDR3 DNA: TGTGCCAGCAGCTTGGATGTAGATCAAGAGACCCAGTACTTC.

This chain joins TRBV9 and TRBJ2-1; the match to TRBD1 covers 7 bases. V shed 0 bases and J 7 bases; nucleotides not matched to a gene: 7. CDR1 is SGDLS and CDR2 is YYNGEE in the germline V gene. The CDR3 totals 15 residues. CDR3 sequence (DNA): TGTGCCAGCAGCGTAGAAGCAAGGGGGCCGAATGAGCAGTTCTTC. It translates to CASSVEARGPNEQFF. Filled out from reference TRBV9 and TRBJ2-1, the complete variable domain reads DSGVTQTPKHLITATGQRVTLRCSPRSGDLSVYWYQQSLDQGLQFLIQYYNGEERAKGNILERFSAQQFPDLHSELNLSSLELGDSALYFCASSVEARGPNEQFFGPGTRLTVL.

This chain links TRBV7-9 with TRBJ1-3; D gene uncertain. The CDR3 spans 16 residues. The V gene's germline CDR1 is SEHNR and CDR2 FQNEAQ (reference sequence). Trimming shortened V by 0 bases and J by 0 bases, and 9 bases separated the two germline ends. Here the CDR3 DNA reads TGTGCCAGCAGCTTAGCGGCGGTGGTCTCTGGAAACACCATATATTTT. Translating it yields CASSLAAVVSGNTIYF.

The chain combines TRBV3-1 (or the pseudogene TRBV3-2) with TRBJ2-1; 9 nucleotides match TRBD2. Germline V gene data show CDR1 as LGHDT and CDR2 as YNNKEL (reference sequence). Trimming removed 2 bases from V and 8 bases from J; junction bases left unmatched: 4. This CDR3 spans 14 amino acids. In DNA form, the CDR3 reads TGTGCCAGCAGCCAACCTAGCGGGACCCATGAGCAGTTCTTC. Translating it yields CASSQPSGTHEQFF.

V gene TRBV12-5 combines with J gene TRBJ2-1; 7 bases align to TRBD2. Looked up from germline, CDR1 is LGHNT and CDR2 is FRNRAP. The CDR3 runs 15 residues. V shed 6 bases and J 0 bases; nucleotides not matched to a gene: 5. The CDR3 sequence: CASGAGRSSYNEQFF. CDR3 DNA: TGTGCTAGTGGCGCCGGGAGGAGCTCCTACAATGAGCAGTTCTTC.

V usage is TRBV7-8 and J usage is TRBJ2-7, with TRBD1 as a possible D gene (5 bases). Per germline, CDR1 SGHVS and CDR2 FQNEAQ. V was pared by 6 bases and J by 0 bases, with 18 bases between. The CDR3 runs 16 residues. DNA of the CDR3: TGTGCCAGCAGAATAGAGTCGATAGGGGCCTCCTACGAGCAGTACTTC. Its protein product is CASRIESIGASYEQYF.

Concerning this clone itself: The DNA is left out, because the CDR3 cannot be placed on it with certainty; the CDR3 is given as TCRdb lists it. The gene calls are TRBV3-1 (or the pseudogene TRBV3-2) and TRBJ1-6. The CDR3 sequence runs 16 residues, both termini included. Germline assignment: CDR1 LGHDT and CDR2 YNNKEL (reference sequence). CDR3 protein: CASSQDSSGRGSPLHF.

The rearrangement uses TRBV11-2 and TRBJ1-2, with D perhaps TRBD1 (6 bases). The CDR3 length is 14 residues. Trimming pared 6 bases from V and 4 bases from J, leaving 15 bases between. In germline, CDR1 is SGHAT, CDR2 FQNNGV. The DNA of the CDR3 is TGTGCCAGCAGTCCCGTACAGGGAAGCTATGGCTACACCTTC. Translation gives CASSPVQGSYGYTF.

The chain has TRBV28 and TRBJ2-2; D not resolved. The CDR3 loop spans 12 amino acids. V lost 8 bases, J lost 6 bases, and 10 bases lay in between. Germline-derived CDR1 and CDR2 are MDHEN and SYDVKM. CDR3 in amino acids: CASLALPGELFF. The CDR3 nucleotides are TGTGCCAGCCTCGCGCTACCCGGGGAGCTGTTTTTT. Combining the CDR3 with reference TRBV28 and TRBJ2-2 gives the whole variable domain DVKVTQSSRYLVKRTGEKVFLECVQDMDHENMFWYRQDPGLGLRLIYFSYDVKMKEKGDIPEGYSVSREKKERFSLILESASTNQTSMYLCASLALPGELFFGEGSRLTVL.

This chain uses TRBV30 with TRBJ2-1, with D possibly matching TRBD2 (5 bases). Germline V gene lookup returns CDR1 GTSNPN and CDR2 SVGIG (reference sequence). The CDR3 consists of 11 residues. The V gene lost 2 bases and the J gene lost 10 bases, with 9 bases spanning the gap. CDR3: CAWSFTREQFF. Here the CDR3 DNA reads TGTGCCTGGAGTTTCACTAGAGAGCAGTTCTTC.

V gene TRBV29-1 combines with J gene TRBJ2-2, with 8 bases matching TRBD1. V gave up 4 bases and J gave up 4 bases; unmatched junction bases: 8. CDR3 length: 15 residues. From germline, CDR1 is SQVTM and CDR2 ANQGSEA. DNA for the CDR3: TGCAGCGTTGGTGACACAGGGGGTAGCACCGGGGAGCTGTTTTTT. It yields the protein CSVGDTGGSTGELFF.

CDR3 protein: CASRRRPLLTSVSYNEQFF. The DNA for the CDR3 is TGTGCCAGCAGACGAAGGCCCCTCCTGACTAGCGTCTCCTACAATGAGCAGTTCTTC. This sequence joins TRBV6-6 and TRBJ2-1, with 8 bases fitting TRBD2. The CDR3 has 19 amino acids. CDR1 is MNHNY and CDR2 is SVGAGI in the germline V gene (reference sequence). The junction had 16 bases not matched to a gene; V was cut back by 6 bases and J by 0 bases.

The V gene is TRBV27, the J gene TRBJ2-2; D is perhaps TRBD1 (6 bases). The CDR3 spans 17 residues. Germline V gene data show CDR1 as MNHEY and CDR2 as SMNVEV (reference sequence). The germline V and J ends were trimmed by 4 bases and 3 bases, with 18 bases remaining between them. CDR3 DNA sequence: TGTGCCAGCAGTTCCATGGGGGTAGGGGGTTACACCGGGGAGCTGTTTTTT. Its protein product is CASSSMGVGGYTGELFF.

The chain employs TRBV27 and TRBJ1-2; 8 bases agree with TRBD1. The CDR3 covers 13 residues. Losses at the gene ends were 4 bases for V and 7 bases for J; bases not matched to a gene: 5. Germline CDR1 reads MNHEY; CDR2 reads SMNVEV (reference sequence). The CDR3 here is CASSYRGLGGYTF. The CDR3 coding sequence is TGTGCCAGCAGTTACAGGGGGTTGGGTGGCTACACCTTC.

This clone was detected only a few times. This chain uses TRBV7-9 with TRBJ1-2; TRBD1 is a possible D gene (6 bases). Looked up from germline, CDR1 is SEHNR and CDR2 is FQNEAQ (reference sequence). V lost 6 bases and J 2 bases, leaving 19 bases between the germline ends. This CDR3 spans 16 amino acids. CDR3 DNA sequence: TGTGCCAGCAGACCTGGTGACCTACAGGGAAACTATGGCTACACCTTC. Amino acid sequence: CASRPGDLQGNYGYTF.

CDR3 sequence: CASITRPGGDEQFF. The DNA of the CDR3 is TGTGCCAGCATCACGCGTCCGGGGGGCGATGAGCAGTTCTTC. The V gene is TRBV27, the J gene TRBJ2-1, with D perhaps TRBD2 (7 bases). Trimming took 7 bases from V and 8 from J, leaving 18 bases between them. The CDR3 runs 14 residues. Germline CDR1 is MNHEY and CDR2 is SMNVEV (reference sequence).

The chain joins TRBV3-1 (or the pseudogene TRBV3-2) to TRBJ2-5, with 9 positions matching TRBD1. Germline V CDR1 and CDR2: LGHDT, YNNKEL (reference sequence). The CDR3 totals 17 residues. Unmatched junction bases numbered 13, after V lost 3 bases and J lost 5 bases. The CDR3 is CASSQNVGTGPRETQYF. The CDR3 DNA reads as TGTGCCAGCAGCCAGAACGTCGGGACAGGGCCTCGGGAGACCCAGTACTTC.

There are many counts of this clone. The chain combines TRBV18 with TRBJ2-1; TRBD1 aligns across 9 bases. This CDR3 contains 17 residues. Germline lookup yields CDR1 KGHSH and CDR2 LQKENI. Trimming removed 3 bases from V and 8 bases from J; junction bases left unmatched: 14. In nucleotides, the CDR3 is TGTGCCAGCTCACCGACTTACCGGGACAGGGAAGTAGATGAGCAGTTCTTC. Encoded protein: CASSPTYRDREVDEQFF.

This clone occurred a few times. The rearrangement joins TRBV5-1 to TRBJ2-7; TRBD2 matches 11 bases. Trimming cost V 4 bases and J 4 bases; bases outside gene matches: 7. Germline CDR1 SGHRS, CDR2 YFSETQ. The CDR3 covers 15 residues. The CDR3 spells CASSRSGTSGYEQYF. The CDR3 DNA follows: TGCGCCAGCAGCCGTTCCGGGACTAGCGGTTACGAGCAGTACTTC.